These 32 T cell receptor beta chains originate from one sample sequenced in a study of T cell responses to AZD1222 COVID-19 vaccine. Assay: immunoSEQ multiplex PCR; the TCRdb copy retains only in-frame clones and omits some. The data hold approximately 120,000 clones, with more than 80% observed a single time. Material: peripheral blood, obtained 28 days after the second AZD1222 dose. The receptors come from an adult who received the AZD1222 COVID-19 vaccine.

The J gene is TRBJ1-5, the V gene TRBV6-5; TRBD1 agrees at 8 bases. There are 15 residues in the CDR3. Germline values: CDR1 MNHEY, CDR2 SVGAGI. V gave up 4 bases and J gave up 9 bases; unmatched junction bases: 11. For the CDR3, the DNA is TGTGCCAGCAGTTCCTCCCGGACAGGGAGGGGGCCCCAGCATTTT. Its translation: CASSSSRTGRGPQHF.

The chain is built from TRBV3-1 (or the pseudogene TRBV3-2) and TRBJ1-1, with D tentatively TRBD1 (5 bases). Germline CDR1 is LGHDT and CDR2 is YNNKEL (reference sequence). V gave up 0 bases and J gave up 8 bases, with 19 bases separating them. The CDR3 sequence is 16 residues long. The DNA of the CDR3 is TGTGCCAGCAGCCAAGACCGGGGGTCTTCCAGGGTGGAAGCTTTCTTT. Its protein is CASSQDRGSSRVEAFF.

The V and J genes are TRBV7-6 and TRBJ2-1; no firm D call. Trimming removed 5 bases at V and 0 bases at J, with 11 bases between. This CDR3 region has 15 residues. From germline, CDR1 is SGHVS and CDR2 FNYEAQ. In nucleotides, the CDR3 is TGTGCCAGCAGCGTACTTTACTCCTCCTACAATGAGCAGTTCTTC. Encoded protein: CASSVLYSSYNEQFF.

V and J are TRBV14 and TRBJ1-5, with D hard to call. Germline V gene lookup returns CDR1 SGHDN and CDR2 FVKESK. V shed 1 base and J shed 7 bases, with 5 bases lying between them. The CDR3 has 12 residues. The CDR3, as DNA: TGTGCCAGCAGCCAAGTTGGGCAGCCCCAGCATTTT. Its translation: CASSQVGQPQHF. Drawing the rest from reference TRBV14 and TRBJ1-5, the complete variable domain is EAGVTQFPSHSVIEKGQTVTLRCDPISGHDNLYWYRRVMGKEIKFLLHFVKESKQDESGMPNNRFLAERTGGTYSTLKVQPAELEDSGVYFCASSQVGQPQHFGDGTRLSIL.

The chain carries TRBV5-6 and TRBJ2-3, with TRBD1 matching 9 bases. The V gene's germline CDR1 is SGHDT and CDR2 YYEEEE. With V trimmed by 0 bases and J by 4 bases, 6 bases remained unmatched. The CDR3 has 16 amino acids. This CDR3 is CASSLAGTGRADTQYF. The CDR3, as DNA: TGTGCCAGCAGCTTGGCCGGGACAGGGCGGGCAGATACGCAGTATTTT. The full variable domain, with the rest looked up from reference TRBV5-6 and TRBJ2-3, is DAGVTQSPTHLIKTRGQQVTLRCSPKSGHDTVSWYQQALGQGPQFIFQYYEEEERQRGNFPDRFSGHQFPNYSSELNVNALLLGDSALYLCASSLAGTGRADTQYFGPGTRLTVL.

The V gene is TRBV7-2, the J gene TRBJ2-2; D may be TRBD1 or TRBD2 (5 bases each). The CDR3 consists of 13 residues. Germline CDR1 is SGHTA and CDR2 is FQGNSA. Trimming left V 4 bases short and J 6 bases short, with 9 bases between. Written as DNA, the CDR3 is TGTGCCAGCAGCTACGGGGCTTCCGGGGAGCTGTTTTTT. This codes for CASSYGASGELFF.

CDR3 amino acids: CASSPDRALYNEQFF. In DNA, the CDR3 is TGTGCCAGCAGTCCGGACAGGGCCCTCTACAATGAGCAGTTCTTC. The chain combines TRBV11-3 with TRBJ2-1; 8 positions agree with TRBD1. Trimming removed 6 bases from V and 3 bases from J; junction bases left unmatched: 7. Germline values: CDR1 SGHNT, CDR2 YENEEA. The CDR3 runs to 15 residues.

The chain's CDR3 is CASSQSGLAGGQEQFF. The CDR3 DNA is TGCGCCAGCAGTCAATCCGGCCTAGCGGGGGGTCAAGAGCAGTTCTTC. V usage is TRBV23-1 and J usage is TRBJ2-1, with 11 bases lining up with TRBD2. TRBV23-1 is reported as an ORF; its role is uncertain. This CDR3 is built from 16 residues. V was pared by 0 bases and J by 10 bases, with 8 bases of the junction left unmatched.

This clone came up a few times. V usage is TRBV7-2 and J usage is TRBJ2-5; maybe TRBD2 (7 bases). The CDR3 sequence is 16 residues long. Trimming removed 6 bases from V and 4 bases from J, with 21 bases in between. The germline V gene has CDR1 SGHTA and CDR2 FQGNSA. CDR3 coding DNA: TGTGCCAGCAGATCGGGTGGGGGGGGCTTTGGAGAGACCCAGTACTTC. The encoded protein is CASRSGGGGFGETQYF.

The J gene is TRBJ2-7, the V gene TRBV9, with D maybe TRBD2 (6 bases). The germline V and J ends were trimmed by 0 bases and 3 bases, with 13 bases remaining between them. Germline CDR1 SGDLS, CDR2 YYNGEE. This CDR3 contains 15 residues. For the CDR3, the DNA is TGTGCCAGCAGCGTAGGGGAGGACTACGGCTACGAGCAGTACTTC. Its protein is CASSVGEDYGYEQYF.

The chain joins TRBV3-1 (or the pseudogene TRBV3-2) to TRBJ2-7, with D unclear. Germline loops: CDR1 LGHDT, CDR2 YNNKEL (reference sequence). The CDR3 is 12 residues long. Trimming took off 4 bases at V and 0 bases at J, with 4 bases between the two ends. The CDR3 DNA is TGTGCCAGCAGCCGATACTCCTACGAGCAGTACTTC. Its protein is CASSRYSYEQYF.

V gene TRBV24-1 combines with J gene TRBJ2-3; 14 bases are a match to TRBD2. The CDR3 is 17 residues long. In germline, CDR1 is KGHDR, CDR2 SFDVKD. Unmatched junction bases numbered 8, after V lost 4 bases and J lost 6 bases. CDR3 in DNA: TGTGCCACCAGTGACCCGACTAGCGGGGGGGCCTGGGATACGCAGTATTTT. The encoded protein is CATSDPTSGGAWDTQYF.

The chain is built from TRBV7-8 and TRBJ1-4, with unresolved D. This CDR3 is 16 amino acids long. The V end lost 1 base, the J end lost 0 bases, and 9 bases lay between the germline ends. The germline gives CDR1 SGHVS, CDR2 FQNEAQ. CDR3 protein: CASSLGSKTTNEKLFF. CDR3 nucleotides: TGTGCCAGCAGCTTAGGTTCAAAAACAACTAATGAAAAACTGTTTTTT.

The V and J genes are TRBV19 and TRBJ1-2, with TRBD1 matching over 9 bases. Germline values: CDR1 LNHDA, CDR2 SQIVND (reference sequence). V was pared by 7 bases and J by 9 bases, with 9 bases of the junction left unmatched. This CDR3 has 13 amino acids. CDR3 DNA sequence: TGTGCCAGTATCGGGGACAGGGTCGGACGCTACACCTTC. Its protein product is CASIGDRVGRYTF. Full variable domain (rest looked up from reference TRBV19 and TRBJ1-2): DGGITQSPKYLFRKEGQNVTLSCEQNLNHDAMYWYRQDPGQGLRLIYYSQIVNDFQKGDIAEGYSVSREKKESFPLTVTSAQKNPTAFYLCASIGDRVGRYTFGSGTRLTVV.

The V and J genes are TRBV7-2 and TRBJ2-2, with 8 positions matching TRBD1. The CDR3 covers 14 residues. The V gene's germline CDR1 is SGHTA and CDR2 FQGNSA. Losses at the gene ends were 5 bases for V and 5 bases for J; bases not matched to a gene: 4. CDR3 DNA: TGTGCCAGCAGCCTGCAGGGGGCGACCGGGGAGCTGTTTTTT. This gives the protein CASSLQGATGELFF.

This sequence joins TRBV28 and TRBJ1-6; TRBD1 matches 8 bases. J gave up 7 bases and V 5 bases, and 10 bases lay outside the gene matches. Germline V lookup: CDR1 MDHEN, CDR2 SYDVKM. The CDR3 is 16 amino acids. CDR3 DNA: TGTGCCAGCAGTCGCCCCTACAGGGGGGTGAATTCACCCCTCCACTTT. Translation: CASSRPYRGVNSPLHF. The complete variable domain, with remaining parts taken from reference TRBV28 and TRBJ1-6, reads DVKVTQSSRYLVKRTGEKVFLECVQDMDHENMFWYRQDPGLGLRLIYFSYDVKMKEKGDIPEGYSVSREKKERFSLILESASTNQTSMYLCASSRPYRGVNSPLHFGNGTRLTVT.

This chain uses TRBV3-1 (or the pseudogene TRBV3-2) with TRBJ2-7; TRBD1 agrees at 7 bases. This CDR3 comprises 14 residues. The junction had 9 bases not matched to a gene; V was cut back by 4 bases and J by 6 bases. Germline V CDR1 and CDR2: LGHDT, YNNKEL (reference sequence). The CDR3 reads CASSPKQGRGEQYF. CDR3 coding DNA: TGTGCCAGCAGCCCGAAACAGGGGCGCGGCGAGCAGTACTTC.

The chain is built from TRBV7-2 and TRBJ1-6; weak D call: TRBD1 (6 bases). The germline V gene has CDR1 SGHTA and CDR2 FQGNSA. Between the trimmed V and J ends, which lost 9 bases and 7 bases, there was a span of 19 bases. This CDR3 spans 15 amino acids. The CDR3 loop is CASTDSALRNSPLHF. The DNA of the CDR3 is TGTGCCAGTACGGACAGCGCATTAAGAAATTCACCCCTCCACTTT.

The chain combines TRBV6-1 with TRBJ1-5; maybe TRBD1 (5 bases). This CDR3 is built from 13 residues. The germline V gene encodes CDR1 MNHNS and CDR2 SASEGT. V lost 3 bases and J lost 9, with 12 bases in between. CDR3 sequence: CASSDWTHGPQHF. In nucleotides, the CDR3 is TGTGCCAGCAGTGATTGGACACATGGGCCCCAGCATTTT.

J is TRBJ2-1 and V is TRBV6-5, with unresolved D. Per germline, CDR1 MNHEY and CDR2 SVGAGI. There are 12 residues in the CDR3. V was pared by 6 bases and J by 7 bases, with 10 bases between. The CDR3 coding sequence is TGTGCCAGCAGGCCCACTTGGAATGAGCAGTTCTTC. Its protein is CASRPTWNEQFF.

The CDR3 nucleotides are TGTGCCAGCAGCCAAGATATCGGGGGAAGCTCCTATAATTCACCCCTCCACTTT. The encoded protein is CASSQDIGGSSYNSPLHF. V gene TRBV4-2 combines with J gene TRBJ1-6; tentative D call: TRBD1 (5 bases). V dropped 0 bases and J dropped 0 bases, with 12 bases sitting between them. CDR3 length: 18 amino acids. Germline lookup yields CDR1 LGHNA and CDR2 YNFKEQ.

V usage is TRBV7-9 and J usage is TRBJ1-1; perhaps TRBD1 as D (6 bases). The germline V and J ends were trimmed by 1 base and 5 bases, with 14 bases remaining between them. Per germline, CDR1 SEHNR and CDR2 FQNEAQ (reference sequence). The CDR3 is made up of 15 amino acids. As DNA, the CDR3 is TGTGCCAGCAGCTTAGTACGGGGAGGGGGTACTGAAGCTTTCTTT. Its protein product is CASSLVRGGGTEAFF.

The chain couples TRBV7-9 to TRBJ1-2; TRBD1 is a possible D gene (5 bases). Trimming took off 5 bases at V and 2 bases at J, with 9 bases between the two ends. Per the germline V gene, CDR1 is SEHNR and CDR2 is FQNEAQ (reference sequence). This CDR3 comprises 13 residues. The CDR3 DNA reads as TGTGCCAGCAGCCCACAGGAAAACTATGGCTACACCTTC. Translated, it gives CASSPQENYGYTF.

The chain links TRBV19 to TRBJ2-3, with 10 bases matching TRBD2. The CDR3 contains 16 residues. Per germline, CDR1 LNHDA and CDR2 SQIVND (reference sequence). The V segment lost 2 bases and the J segment 4 bases; nucleotides outside the gene matches: 6. The CDR3 spells CASSIRAAGGPDTQYF. In DNA, the CDR3 is TGTGCCAGTAGTATAAGAGCAGCGGGGGGGCCAGATACGCAGTATTTT. The full variable domain, in which reference TRBV19 and TRBJ2-3 provide the parts outside the CDR3, is DGGITQSPKYLFRKEGQNVTLSCEQNLNHDAMYWYRQDPGQGLRLIYYSQIVNDFQKGDIAEGYSVSREKKESFPLTVTSAQKNPTAFYLCASSIRAAGGPDTQYFGPGTRLTVL.

The chain couples TRBV6-6 to TRBJ1-4, with D perhaps TRBD1 (6 bases). The CDR3 sequence is 15 residues long. Germline lookup yields CDR1 MNHNY and CDR2 SVGAGI (reference sequence). V lost 5 bases and J 0 bases, leaving 10 bases between the germline ends. In DNA form, the CDR3 reads TGTGCCAGCAGTCACGAGGGGGCAACTAATGAAAAACTGTTTTTT. This codes for CASSHEGATNEKLFF.

The chain recombines TRBV6-5 with TRBJ2-7, with D unresolved. This CDR3 has 15 amino acids. The V and J ends lost 6 bases and 3 bases respectively, with 18 bases between them. CDR1 and CDR2 from the germline V gene are MNHEY and SVGAGI. Here the CDR3 DNA reads TGTGCCAGCAGGCCCCCAATTAACGGCGGCTACGAGCAGTACTTC. Translation: CASRPPINGGYEQYF.

The V call is TRBV4-2, the J call TRBJ2-2, with D perhaps TRBD2 (6 bases). Germline V gene lookup returns CDR1 LGHNA and CDR2 YNFKEQ. The V end lost 0 bases, the J end lost 6 bases, and 11 bases lay between the germline ends. The length of the CDR3 is 15 residues. CDR3 DNA: TGTGCCAGCAGCCAAGAAAGGCGGGGTGCCGGGGAGCTGTTTTTT. This encodes CASSQERRGAGELFF.

The chain combines TRBV18 with TRBJ1-6; no clear D gene. CDR1 is KGHSH and CDR2 is LQKENI in the germline V gene. The V and J ends lost 0 bases and 10 bases respectively, with 16 bases between them. The CDR3 spans 16 residues. CDR3 loop: CASSPPGARATSPLHF. The CDR3 DNA sequence: TGTGCCAGCTCACCACCGGGAGCCCGAGCGACATCACCCCTCCACTTT.

In this sample, this clone turned up a few times. The chain has TRBV7-2 and TRBJ1-5; D gene ambiguous. Germline CDR1 and CDR2: SGHTA and FQGNSA. V was clipped by 2 bases and J by 5 bases, with 13 bases between them. This CDR3 contains 15 residues. The CDR3 spells CASSLHGRAHQPQHF. Written as DNA, the CDR3 is TGTGCCAGCAGCTTACACGGGAGGGCCCATCAGCCCCAGCATTTT.

V and J are TRBV12-3 or TRBV12-4 and TRBJ1-4; D is possibly TRBD1 (6 bases). With 3 bases removed from V and 13 bases from J, the gap between germline ends came to 15 bases. The CDR3 length is 13 residues. CDR3 coding DNA: TGTGCCAGCAGTTTCGAGTTGGGCAGGGGACTGTTTTTT. Its translation: CASSFELGRGLFF.

CDR3: CASRVRRATEAFF. CDR3 DNA sequence: TGTGCCAGCAGGGTAAGGAGGGCGACTGAAGCTTTCTTT. The genes are TRBV28 and TRBJ1-1, with D unresolved. Trimming shortened V by 6 bases and J by 5 bases, and 13 bases separated the two germline ends. CDR1 and CDR2 (germline): MDHEN, SYDVKM. This CDR3 region has 13 residues.

The chain carries TRBV4-2 and TRBJ2-1, with D hard to call. Trimming left V 2 bases short and J 9 bases short, with 11 bases between. Germline assignment: CDR1 LGHNA and CDR2 YNFKEQ. This CDR3 region has 13 residues. This chain's CDR3 is CASSQTPPSEQFF. The CDR3 DNA reads TGTGCCAGCAGCCAAACCCCCCCCAGTGAGCAGTTCTTC.